Listed below are T cell receptor beta chains from one sample, sequenced in a study of control samples from healthy donors and cancer patients. Here immunoSEQ multiplex PCR was the method, and the copy in TCRdb shows in-frame clones only, minus some. The sample yields around 120,000 clones, about 95% seen once. Sequencing was performed on blood. Every receptor here comes from a man aged 25 to 40 in good health. The CDR3 runs from the conserved cysteine through the conserved F or W. A D gene is named only where the DNA matches it firmly. The listing skips clone size in some rows; elsewhere it reads once, few, many or a size class.

j_gene	abundance	d_gene	v_gene	CDR3aa	CDR3nt
TRBJ2-3	-	TRBD1	TRBV29-1	CSVEITGVSTDTQYF	TGCAGCGTTGAAATCACAGGGGTTAGCACAGATACGCAGTATTTT
TRBJ1-1	-	-	TRBV7-2	CASSLAYAGWGSTEAFF	TGTGCCAGCAGCTTAGCGTACGCGGGATGGGGAAGTACTGAAGCTTTCTTT
TRBJ2-3	-	-	TRBV7-9	CASSLAAATDTQYF	TGTGCCAGCAGCTTAGCAGCAGCCACAGATACGCAGTATTTT
TRBJ2-1	-	TRBD2	TRBV5-8	CASSLAWGAGLGSYNEQFF	TGTGCCAGCAGCTTGGCCTGGGGAGCGGGGTTAGGCTCCTACAATGAGCAGTTCTTC
TRBJ2-5	-	-	TRBV24-1	CATSDFPGLNSGETQYF	TGTGCCACCAGTGATTTTCCGGGGTTAAACTCCGGGGAGACCCAGTACTTC
TRBJ2-2	-	TRBD1	TRBV9	CASSPWTGAGELFF	TGTGCCAGCAGCCCCTGGACAGGGGCCGGGGAGCTGTTTTTT
TRBJ1-6	-	TRBD1	TRBV7-2	CASRRDRTNSPLHF	TGTGCCAGCAGGCGGGACAGGACGAATTCACCCCTCCACTTT
TRBJ2-1	-	-	TRBV5-5	CASIRTENEQFF	TGTGCCAGCATCCGGACGGAGAATGAGCAGTTCTTC
TRBJ1-5	-	-	TRBV30	CAWSGRGVNQPQHF	TGTGCCTGGAGTGGCCGGGGGGTGAATCAGCCCCAGCATTTT
TRBJ1-6	-	-	TRBV10-3	CAISGGTDNSPLHF	TGTGCCATCAGTGGGGGTACAGATAATTCACCCCTCCACTTT
TRBJ2-1	-	TRBD2	TRBV10-1	CASSDGGGTFEQFF	TGCGCCAGCAGTGACGGGGGGGGCACGTTTGAGCAGTTCTTC
TRBJ2-3	once	-	TRBV7-9	CASSLGVTSTDTQYF	TGTGCCAGCAGCTTAGGGGTGACTAGCACAGATACGCAGTATTTT
TRBJ2-5	-	TRBD2	TRBV10-2	CASSEGGGGGRETQYF	TGCGCCAGCAGTGAGGGGGGCGGGGGGGGTAGAGAGACCCAGTACTTC
TRBJ1-1	-	-	TRBV19	CASSSRKDIRNTEAFF	TGTGCCAGTTCATCCCGGAAGGACATCAGGAACACTGAAGCTTTCTTT
TRBJ2-5	few	TRBD1	TRBV6-2/TRBV6-3	CASSYVGQGVETQYF	TGTGCCAGCAGTTACGTCGGACAGGGGGTTGAGACCCAGTACTTC
TRBJ2-3	-	TRBD2	TRBV4-3	CASSQGMGTSGGATDTQYF	TGCGCCAGCAGCCAGGGGATGGGGACTAGCGGGGGGGCTACAGATACGCAGTATTTT
TRBJ2-3	-	-	TRBV5-1	CASSLADGLEEYF	TGCGCCAGCAGCTTGGCCGATGGACTCGAAGAGTATTTT
TRBJ1-3	-	TRBD1	TRBV19	CASTRDRGNTIYF	TGTGCCAGTACCCGGGACAGGGGAAACACCATATATTTT
TRBJ2-1	-	TRBD2	TRBV5-1	CASSLLAGHSYNEQFF	TGCGCCAGCAGCTTACTAGCGGGTCACTCCTACAATGAGCAGTTCTTC
TRBJ2-5	-	-	TRBV5-1	CASSLPRGLGTQYF	TGCGCCAGCAGCTTACCGCGGGGCTTGGGGACCCAGTACTTC
TRBJ1-4	once	TRBD1	TRBV7-9	CASSPGGQINEKLFF	TGTGCCAGCAGCCCAGGGGGACAGATTAATGAAAAACTGTTTTTT
TRBJ1-2	-	-	TRBV5-1	CASSLNWGRDRSGYTF	TGCGCCAGCAGCTTGAATTGGGGGCGCGACCGTAGCGGCTACACCTTC
TRBJ1-4	-	TRBD1	TRBV7-9	CASSLTGGLSNEKLFF	TGTGCCAGCAGCTTAACAGGGGGCCTATCTAATGAAAAACTGTTTTTT